The sequence of this T cell receptor beta chain was determined in a study of blood T cell repertoires in COVID-19. Study in general: Italy, Spain and the United States were the sources of the convalescent and acute COVID-19 samples. PBMCs, B-cell-depleted T cells, or T cells were the source of the cDNA or gDNA that made up the material.

The CDR3 contains 15 residues. Trimming cost V 1 base and J 5 bases, with 17 bases left between them. Germline V gene sequence: CDR1 SQVTM, CDR2 ANQGSEA. Original methodology: For nucleated cells, counts were estimated from reference gene primer amplification. Only in-frame clones appear in the TCRdb table, and some are missing; sequencing was by immunoSEQ multiplex PCR. D and trimming come from the DNA, and the V and J calls and clone size come from that table. The sample yields roughly 280,000 clones, less than 90% seen once. The TCR originated in a man in his thirties or forties with active or convalescent COVID-19. Sequencing input: peripheral blood. The chain is built from TRBV29-1 and TRBJ2-5; TRBD2 is a possible D gene (5 bases). CDR3 protein: CSVEGFGVFRETQYF. The CDR3 region has the DNA TGCAGCGTTGAAGGCTTCGGGGTCTTTAGGGAGACCCAGTACTTC.